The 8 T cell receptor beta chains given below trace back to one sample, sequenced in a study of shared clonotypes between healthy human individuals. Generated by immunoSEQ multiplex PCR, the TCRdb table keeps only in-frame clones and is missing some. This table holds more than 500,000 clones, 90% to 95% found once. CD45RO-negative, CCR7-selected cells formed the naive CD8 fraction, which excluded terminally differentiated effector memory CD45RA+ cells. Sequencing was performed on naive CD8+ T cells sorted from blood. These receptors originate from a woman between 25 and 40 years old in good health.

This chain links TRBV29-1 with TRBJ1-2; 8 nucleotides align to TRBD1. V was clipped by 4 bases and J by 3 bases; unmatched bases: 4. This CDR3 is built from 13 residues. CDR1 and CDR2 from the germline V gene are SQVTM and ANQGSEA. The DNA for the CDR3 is TGCAGCGTTGCAGGGGGCGCGGACTATGGCTACACCTTC. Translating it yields CSVAGGADYGYTF.

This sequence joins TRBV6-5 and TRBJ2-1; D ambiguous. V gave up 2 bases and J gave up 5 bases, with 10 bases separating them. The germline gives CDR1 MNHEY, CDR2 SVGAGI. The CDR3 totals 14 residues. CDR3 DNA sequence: TGTGCCAGCAGTTACCGCAGGTCCCACAATGAGCAGTTCTTC. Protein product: CASSYRRSHNEQFF.

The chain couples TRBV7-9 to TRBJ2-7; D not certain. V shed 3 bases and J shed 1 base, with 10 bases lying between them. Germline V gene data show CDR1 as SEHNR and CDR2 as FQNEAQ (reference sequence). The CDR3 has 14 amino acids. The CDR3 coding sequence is TGTGCCAGCAGCTTCGAGCAGCTGTCCTACGAGCAGTACTTC. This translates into CASSFEQLSYEQYF.

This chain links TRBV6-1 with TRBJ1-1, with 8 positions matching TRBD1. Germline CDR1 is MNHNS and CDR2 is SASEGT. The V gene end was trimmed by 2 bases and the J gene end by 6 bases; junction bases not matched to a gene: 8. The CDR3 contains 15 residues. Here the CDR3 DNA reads TGTGCCAGCAGTGAACTCAGGGGGCAAGGGGCTGAAGCTTTCTTT. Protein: CASSELRGQGAEAFF.

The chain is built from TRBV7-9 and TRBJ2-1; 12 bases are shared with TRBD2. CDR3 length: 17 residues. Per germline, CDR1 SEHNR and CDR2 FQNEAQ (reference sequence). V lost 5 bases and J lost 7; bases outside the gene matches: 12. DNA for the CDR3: TGTGCCAGCAGCGCCAGGTTCCTAGCGGGAGGGCGTAATGAGCAGTTCTTC. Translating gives CASSARFLAGGRNEQFF.

Here the CDR3 reads CAWSSDSGNTIYF. The CDR3 bases are TGTGCCTGGAGTTCTGACTCTGGAAACACCATATATTTT. V and J are TRBV30 and TRBJ1-3; D ambiguous. This CDR3 region has 13 residues. Germline V gene sequence: CDR1 GTSNPN, CDR2 SVGIG (reference sequence). The V end lost 2 bases, the J end lost 0 bases, and 5 bases lay between the germline ends.

The CDR3 DNA reads TGTGCCAGCAGTCCCGGGACAGGGTTGGGCGAGCAGTACTTC. This encodes CASSPGTGLGEQYF. This chain uses TRBV28 with TRBJ2-7; TRBD1 matches at 9 bases. Germline V gene data show CDR1 as MDHEN and CDR2 as SYDVKM. The CDR3 has 14 residues. J lost 6 bases, V lost 5 bases, and 8 bases had no gene match.

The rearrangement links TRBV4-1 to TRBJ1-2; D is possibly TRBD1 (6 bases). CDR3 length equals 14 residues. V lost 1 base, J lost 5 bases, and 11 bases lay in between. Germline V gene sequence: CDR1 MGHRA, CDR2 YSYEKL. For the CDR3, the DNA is TGCGCCAGCAGCCAAGTAACGGGGGCATATGGCTACACCTTC. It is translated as CASSQVTGAYGYTF.